Listed below are T cell receptor beta chains from one sample, sequenced in a study of technical replicates of blood from several donors. The data were produced by immunoSEQ multiplex PCR, yet TCRdb's version contains in-frame clones alone and is incomplete. The data show 70,000 or so clones, with approximately 88% seen just once and roughly 4.5% held by the top ten. The specimen was PBMCs. The receptors stem from a human donor in good health. Some clones in this sample may be carry-over from other donors' samples. The CDR3 runs from the conserved cysteine through the conserved F or W. Fields, in order: J gene, V gene, clone size, D gene, CDR3 protein, CDR3 DNA. A D gene is named only where the DNA matches it firmly. Some rows have no size entry. The others give once, few or many, or a class for an expanded clone.

TRBJ1-2	TRBV14	NA	NA	CASSQDPLGRGGYTF	TGTGCCAGCAGCCAAGATCCTTTGGGAAGGGGGGGCTACACCTTC
TRBJ2-7	TRBV6-5	NA	TRBD2	CASSSQGAGGTYEQYF	TGTGCCAGCAGTTCCCAGGGAGCGGGGGGTACCTACGAGCAGTACTTC
TRBJ2-7	TRBV11-3	NA	NA	CASSSGPGGQYF	TGTGCCAGCAGTTCTGGGCCCGGCGGGCAGTATTTC
TRBJ2-3	TRBV7-8	NA	NA	CASSLGVAGTDTQYF	TGTGCCAGCAGCTTAGGGGTAGCGGGCACAGATACGCAGTATTTT
TRBJ1-4	TRBV19	NA	TRBD1	CASTQPRTGAQGKLFF	TGTGCCAGTACCCAGCCCCGGACAGGGGCTCAGGGAAAACTGTTTTTT
TRBJ2-6	TRBV7-2	NA	TRBD1	CASSSDRAPGANVLTF	TGTGCCAGCAGCTCAGACAGGGCCCCTGGGGCCAACGTCCTGACTTTC
TRBJ1-5	TRBV9	NA	NA	CASSVAVAGPNQPQHF	TGTGCCAGCAGCGTAGCTGTGGCAGGGCCCAATCAGCCCCAGCATTTT
TRBJ1-2	TRBV5-1	NA	NA	CASSRSGSGDYGYTF	TGCGCCAGCAGTCGGTCCGGGTCAGGGGACTATGGCTACACCTTC
TRBJ1-3	TRBV30	NA	NA	CAWTGSSGNTIYF	TGTGCCTGGACTGGGAGCTCTGGAAACACCATATATTTT
TRBJ2-7	TRBV30	NA	NA	CAWSAGTAIYEQYF	TGTGCCTGGAGTGCCGGGACTGCGATATACGAGCAGTACTTC
TRBJ2-2	TRBV4-1	NA	TRBD1	CASRTGTGAVGELFF	TGCGCCAGCAGAACCGGGACAGGGGCGGTCGGGGAGCTGTTTTTT
TRBJ2-2	TRBV5-1	NA	NA	CASSFGATNTGELFF	TGCGCCAGCAGCTTTGGAGCTACGAACACCGGGGAGCTGTTTTTT
TRBJ2-1	TRBV18	NA	NA	CASSPTTRDEQFF	TGTGCCAGCTCACCTACTACGCGGGATGAGCAGTTCTTC
TRBJ1-5	TRBV10-3	NA	TRBD1	CAISRQGEVQPQHF	TGTGCCATCAGTAGACAGGGGGAGGTGCAGCCCCAGCATTTT
TRBJ2-1	TRBV30	NA	TRBD2	CAWAPGLRNEQFF	TGTGCCTGGGCACCGGGACTAAGAAATGAGCAGTTCTTC
TRBJ1-1	TRBV14	NA	NA	CASSQLGQGNTEAFF	TGTGCCAGCAGCCAGTTGGGGCAGGGAAACACTGAAGCTTTCTTT
TRBJ1-2	TRBV10-3	NA	NA	CAISGLGALGYGYTF	TGTGCCATCAGTGGGTTGGGGGCGCTTGGCTATGGCTACACCTTC
TRBJ1-2	TRBV7-9	NA	TRBD1	CASSLGQGASANYGYTF	TGTGCCAGCAGCTTAGGACAGGGGGCTTCAGCTAACTATGGCTACACCTTC
TRBJ2-1	TRBV15	NA	NA	CATSRDRLGPVSGRNEQFF	TGTGCCACCAGCAGAGATCGGTTGGGTCCGGTTAGCGGCCGCAATGAGCAGTTCTTC
TRBJ2-7	TRBV5-1	once	NA	CASSLIGGSGTYEQYF	TGCGCCAGCAGCTTGATCGGTGGTAGCGGAACCTACGAGCAGTACTTC
TRBJ2-1	TRBV5-1	NA	TRBD2	CASRVSGSEYNEQFF	TGCGCCAGCAGGGTTAGCGGGAGTGAGTACAATGAGCAGTTCTTC
TRBJ2-3	TRBV10-3	NA	NA	CAISVRDSDTQYF	TGTGCCATCAGTGTGCGGGATTCAGATACGCAGTATTTT
TRBJ2-2	TRBV4-2	NA	NA	CASSQERGTGELFF	TGTGCCAGCAGCCAAGAGAGAGGGACCGGGGAGCTGTTTTTT
TRBJ1-4	TRBV18	NA	TRBD1	CASSPDRVGEKLFF	TGTGCCAGCTCGCCGGACAGGGTTGGGGAAAAACTGTTTTTT
TRBJ2-3	TRBV9	NA	TRBD2	CASNFGGSGGDTQYF	TGTGCCAGCAATTTTGGGGGGAGCGGGGGAGATACGCAGTATTTT
TRBJ2-7	TRBV2	NA	TRBD1	CAITMRGQRTYEQYF	TGTGCCATTACAATGAGGGGACAGAGAACTTACGAGCAGTACTTC
TRBJ1-1	TRBV19	NA	TRBD1	CASSGDRIEAFF	TGTGCCAGTAGCGGGGACAGAATTGAAGCTTTCTTT